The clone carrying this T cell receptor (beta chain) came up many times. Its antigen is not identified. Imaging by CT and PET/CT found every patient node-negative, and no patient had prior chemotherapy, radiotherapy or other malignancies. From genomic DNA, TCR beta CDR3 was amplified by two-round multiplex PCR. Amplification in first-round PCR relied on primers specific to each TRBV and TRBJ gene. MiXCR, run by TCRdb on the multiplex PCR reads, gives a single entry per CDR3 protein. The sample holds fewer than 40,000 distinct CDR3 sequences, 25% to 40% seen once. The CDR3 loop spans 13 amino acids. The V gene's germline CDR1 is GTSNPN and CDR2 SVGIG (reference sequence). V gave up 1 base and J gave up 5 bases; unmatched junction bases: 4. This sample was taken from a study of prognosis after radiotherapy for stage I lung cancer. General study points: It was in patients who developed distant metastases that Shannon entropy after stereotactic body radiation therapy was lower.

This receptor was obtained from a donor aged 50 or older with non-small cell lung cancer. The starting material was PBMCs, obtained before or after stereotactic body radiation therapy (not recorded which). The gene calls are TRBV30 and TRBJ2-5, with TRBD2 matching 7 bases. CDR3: CAWSGPGGETQYF. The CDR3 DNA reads TGTGCCTGGAGTGGCCCCGGGGGGGAGACCCAGTACTTC.